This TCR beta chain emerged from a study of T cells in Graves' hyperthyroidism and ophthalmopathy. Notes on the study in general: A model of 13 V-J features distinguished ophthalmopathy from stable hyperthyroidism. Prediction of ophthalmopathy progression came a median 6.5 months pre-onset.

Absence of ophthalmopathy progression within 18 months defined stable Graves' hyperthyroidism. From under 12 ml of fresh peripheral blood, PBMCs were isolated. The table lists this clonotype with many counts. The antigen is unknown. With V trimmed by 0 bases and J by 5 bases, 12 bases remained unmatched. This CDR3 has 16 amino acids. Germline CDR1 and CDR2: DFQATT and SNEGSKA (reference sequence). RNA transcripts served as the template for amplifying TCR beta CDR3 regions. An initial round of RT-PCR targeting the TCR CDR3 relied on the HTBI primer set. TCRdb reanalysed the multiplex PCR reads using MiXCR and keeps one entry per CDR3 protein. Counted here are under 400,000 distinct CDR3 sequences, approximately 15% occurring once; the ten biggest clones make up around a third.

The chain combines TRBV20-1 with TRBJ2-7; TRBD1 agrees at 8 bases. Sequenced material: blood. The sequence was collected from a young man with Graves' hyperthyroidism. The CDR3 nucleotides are TGCAGTGCTAGAGATCTAGGTTGGACAGGGCCGGACGAGCAGTACTTC. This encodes CSARDLGWTGPDEQYF.